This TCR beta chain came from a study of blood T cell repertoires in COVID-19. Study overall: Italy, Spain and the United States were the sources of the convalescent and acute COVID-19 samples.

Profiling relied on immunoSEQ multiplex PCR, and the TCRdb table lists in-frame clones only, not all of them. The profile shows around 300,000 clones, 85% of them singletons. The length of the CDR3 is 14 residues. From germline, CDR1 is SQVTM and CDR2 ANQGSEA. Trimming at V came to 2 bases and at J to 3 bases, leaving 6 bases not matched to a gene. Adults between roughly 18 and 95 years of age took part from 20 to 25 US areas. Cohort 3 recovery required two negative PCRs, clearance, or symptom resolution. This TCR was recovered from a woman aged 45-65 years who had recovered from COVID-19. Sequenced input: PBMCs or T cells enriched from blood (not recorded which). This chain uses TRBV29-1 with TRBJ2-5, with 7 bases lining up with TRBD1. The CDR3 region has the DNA TGCAGCGTTGAATGGTCCAGGGGGAAAGAGACCCAGTACTTC. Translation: CSVEWSRGKETQYF.